Included here is one T cell receptor (beta chain) sequence, with context. What it binds is unknown. The repertoire was sequenced with immunoSEQ multiplex PCR; TCRdb's copy has only in-frame clones and lacks some. The data contain over 20,000 clones, approximately 73% of them singletons. The sample comes from a study of PD-1 blockade in classical Hodgkin lymphoma. Whole-study findings and limits: A significant rise in TCR diversity by C4D1 was seen for CD4+ but not CD8+ cells. Baseline diversity was lower in partial responders and progressors than complete responders.

All the patients suffered relapse after autologous stem cell transplantation, and brentuximab vedotin exposure differed. The CDR3 has 16 residues. Germline CDR1 MDHEN, CDR2 SYDVKM. V dropped 5 bases and J dropped 1; count of bases not matched to a gene: 8. The receptor comes from a human donor with classical Hodgkin lymphoma. V usage is TRBV28 and J usage is TRBJ2-3; TRBD1 matches at 8 bases. The material sequenced was peripheral blood mononuclear cells (PBMCs), taken before the second cycle of nivolumab. DNA for the CDR3: TGTGCCAGCAGTCGACATAGGACAGGGCGCACAGATACGCAGTATTTT. It encodes CASSRHRTGRTDTQYF.